These 3 T cell receptor beta chains share one sample of origin, sequenced in a study of cytomegalovirus exposure and HLA in healthy donors (dated by TCRdb to 2016 to 2017). The library was prepared using the immunoSEQ multiplex PCR assay. The multiplex PCR relied on a mix of 60 forward primers for TCR Vbeta segments and 13 reverse primers for TCR Jbeta segments. The clones in this table, taken by TCRdb from immuneACCESS, are in-frame only. Not every clone is retained; where verified, under half of the shortfall comes from an unresolved V gene, and the cause of the rest is unknown. The table for this sample lists some 150,000 clones; roughly 76% of them were counted only once. The top ten constitute under 15% of the sample. The source material was PBMCs. Receptors originate from a human donor in good health.

V and J are TRBV19 and TRBJ1-1; 7 bases line up with TRBD1. Germline CDR1 LNHDA, CDR2 SQIVND (reference sequence). V was clipped by 3 bases and J by 0 bases; unmatched bases: 1. This CDR3 has 14 residues. DNA of the CDR3: TGTGCCAGTAGTATGGGACAGCTGAACACTGAAGCTTTCTTT. Residues: CASSMGQLNTEAFF.

The chain employs TRBV2 and TRBJ2-5, with TRBD1 identical over 8 bases. Germline loops: CDR1 SNHLY, CDR2 FYNNEI. With V trimmed by 6 bases and J by 2 bases, 8 bases remained unmatched. The CDR3 loop spans 15 amino acids. CDR3 DNA: TGTGCCAGCAGGACCTTGGGGACAGGACAAGAGACCCAGTACTTC. It encodes CASRTLGTGQETQYF.

The chain couples TRBV11-2 to TRBJ2-5; TRBD2 aligns across 7 bases. The J call may be in error: the DNA end matches TRBJ2-7 better. Germline V gives CDR1 SGHAT, CDR2 FQNNGV. The CDR3 sequence is 16 residues long. CDR3 in DNA: TGTGCCAGCAGCGTATTATCGGGACTAAAGATCTACGAGCAGTACTTC. Protein product: CASSVLSGLKIYEQYF.